There are a few counts of the clone carrying this T cell receptor (beta chain). Its antigen is as yet unknown. A single record per CDR3 protein comes from TCRdb applying MiXCR to the RT-PCR reads. The table records a few hundred thousand distinct CDR3 sequences, 14% of them present only once. This CDR3 region has 13 residues. CDR1 and CDR2 from the germline V gene are DFQATT and SNEGSKA (reference sequence). The germline V and J ends were trimmed by 4 bases and 4 bases, with 14 bases remaining between them. The sample belongs to a study of response to subunit inactivated influenza vaccine. The study's findings and limits: Each seasonal influenza vaccination, the authors suggested, recruits few new T cells.

The input for sequencing was PBMCs from blood, taken 11 to 12 days after vaccination. This receptor was identified in a man aged 45-65 years who received an inactivated influenza vaccine. The chain has TRBV20-1 and TRBJ2-7; D is unresolved. The CDR3 reads CSATSDAWYEQYF. The DNA of the CDR3 is TGCAGTGCTACATCGGACGCGTGGTACGAGCAGTACTTC.